This TCR beta chain was identified during a study of Ad26.COV2.S vaccination and SARS-CoV-2 variants. This clone was counted a few times. Treatment reported: roughly 20 received Ad26.COV2.S at low or high dose, single or two shots; 5 received placebo; per-sample allocation not given. At day 63 after the first vaccine or placebo injection, samples were drawn. Some clones are missing from TCRdb's copy, which holds only in-frame ones; the method was immunoSEQ multiplex PCR. The sample carries 250,000 to 300,000 clones, more than 75% recorded once. CDR1 and CDR2 (germline): SNHLY, FYNNEI. This CDR3 contains 14 residues. V shed 6 bases and J shed 3 bases, with 15 bases lying between them.

The starting material was peripheral blood, obtained in a trial of Ad26.COV2.S vaccine versus placebo. V usage is TRBV2 and J usage is TRBJ2-7; D is unresolved. This TCR was sampled from a person aged 18-65 years who received the Ad26.COV2.S COVID-19 vaccine or a placebo. The CDR3 sequence: CASSYPGSFYEQYF. CDR3 sequence (DNA): TGTGCCAGCAGCTATCCCGGTAGTTTCTACGAGCAGTACTTC.